This T cell receptor (beta chain) derives from a study of blood T cell repertoires in COVID-19. At the level of the study: From the United States, Italy and Spain came samples of acute and convalescent COVID-19. T cells, B-cell-depleted T cells, or PBMCs provided the cDNA or gDNA that served as material.

Germline CDR1 is SGHTA and CDR2 is FQGNSA. The CDR3 extends over 15 amino acids. V was cut by 5 bases and J by 1 base, with 12 bases left in between. In the study's own analysis: Reference gene primer amplification yielded estimated nucleated cell counts. Assay used: immunoSEQ multiplex PCR; TCRdb lists only in-frame clones, some missing. D and trimming come from the DNA, and the V and J calls and clone size come from that table. The repertoire holds tens of thousands of clones, 88% seen once, with about 5% in the top ten. The rearrangement links TRBV7-2 to TRBJ2-1; no reliable D call. This sequence originates from a human donor in a cohort sampled during active COVID-19. Sequencing used peripheral blood. The CDR3, as DNA: TGTGCCAGCAGCGCTCTTGGCGGATCCTACAATGAGCAGTTCTTC. This encodes CASSALGGSYNEQFF.